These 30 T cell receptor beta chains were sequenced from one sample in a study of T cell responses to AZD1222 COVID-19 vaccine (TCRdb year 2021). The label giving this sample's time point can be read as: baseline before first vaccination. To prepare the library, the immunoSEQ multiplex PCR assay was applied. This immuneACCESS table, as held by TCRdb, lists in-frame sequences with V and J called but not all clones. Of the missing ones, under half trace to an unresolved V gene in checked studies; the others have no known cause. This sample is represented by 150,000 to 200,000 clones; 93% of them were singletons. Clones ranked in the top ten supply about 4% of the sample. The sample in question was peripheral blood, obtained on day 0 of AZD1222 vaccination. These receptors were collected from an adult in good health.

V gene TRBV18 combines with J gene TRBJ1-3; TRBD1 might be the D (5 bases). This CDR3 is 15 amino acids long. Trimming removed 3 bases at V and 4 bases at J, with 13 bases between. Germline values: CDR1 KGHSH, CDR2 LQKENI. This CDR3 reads CASSPRRGDGNTIYF. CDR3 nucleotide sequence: TGTGCCAGCTCACCCCGGCGGGGGGACGGAAACACCATATATTTT.

CDR3 bases: TGCGCCAGCAGCTTGGTTGGGACAGTCGCCTCACCCCTCCACTTT. Protein: CASSLVGTVASPLHF. The V gene is TRBV5-1, the J gene TRBJ1-6, with 7 bases that match TRBD1. Per germline, CDR1 SGHRS and CDR2 YFSETQ. V lost 0 bases, J lost 10 bases, and 7 bases stayed unmatched. This CDR3 comprises 15 residues.

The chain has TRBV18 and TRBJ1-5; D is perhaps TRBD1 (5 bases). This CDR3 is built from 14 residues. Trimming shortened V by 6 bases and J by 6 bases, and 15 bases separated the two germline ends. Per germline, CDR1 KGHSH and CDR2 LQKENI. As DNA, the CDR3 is TGTGCCAGCTCCCCGGGGCAGGTCCCTCAGCCCCAGCATTTT. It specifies CASSPGQVPQPQHF.

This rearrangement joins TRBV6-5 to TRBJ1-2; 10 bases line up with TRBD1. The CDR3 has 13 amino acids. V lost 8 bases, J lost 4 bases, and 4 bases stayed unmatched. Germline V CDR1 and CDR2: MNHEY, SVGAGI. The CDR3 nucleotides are TGTGCCAGCGGGGACAGGGGAACCTATGGCTACACCTTC. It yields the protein CASGDRGTYGYTF.

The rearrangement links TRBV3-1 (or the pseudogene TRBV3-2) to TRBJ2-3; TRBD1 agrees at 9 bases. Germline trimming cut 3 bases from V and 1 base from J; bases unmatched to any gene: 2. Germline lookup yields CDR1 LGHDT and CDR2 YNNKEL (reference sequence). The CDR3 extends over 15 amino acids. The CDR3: CASSHRTGGTDTQYF. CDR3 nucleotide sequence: TGTGCCAGCAGCCATCGGACAGGGGGCACAGATACGCAGTATTTT.

The CDR3 sequence is CASSLGQGSPLHF. CDR3 coding DNA: TGTGCCAGCAGTCTGGGACAGGGGTCACCCCTCCACTTT. The chain recombines TRBV28 with TRBJ1-6; 10 nucleotides agree with TRBD1. J lost 10 bases, V lost 5 bases, and 2 bases had no gene match. Per germline, CDR1 MDHEN and CDR2 SYDVKM. The CDR3 sequence is 13 residues long.

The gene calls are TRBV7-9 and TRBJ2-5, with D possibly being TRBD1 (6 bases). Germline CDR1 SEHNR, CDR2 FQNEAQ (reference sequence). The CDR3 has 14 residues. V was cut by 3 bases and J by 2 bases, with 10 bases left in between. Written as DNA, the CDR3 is TGTGCCAGCAGCTTTTGGACAGATCAAGAGACCCAGTACTTC. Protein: CASSFWTDQETQYF.

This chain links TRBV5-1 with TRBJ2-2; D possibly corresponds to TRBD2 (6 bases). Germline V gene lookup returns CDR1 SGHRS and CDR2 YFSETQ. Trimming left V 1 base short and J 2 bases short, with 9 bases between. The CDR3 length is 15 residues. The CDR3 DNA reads TGCGCCAGCAGCTTGAGGGACTCTAACACCGGGGAGCTGTTTTTT. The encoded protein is CASSLRDSNTGELFF. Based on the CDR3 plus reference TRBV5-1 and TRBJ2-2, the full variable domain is KAGVTQTPRYLIKTRGQQVTLSCSPISGHRSVSWYQQTPGQGLQFLFEYFSETQRNKGNFPGRFSGRQFSNSRSEMNVSTLELGDSALYLCASSLRDSNTGELFFGEGSRLTVL.

The CDR3 is CASSVSGLAGEETQYF. The DNA of the CDR3 is TGTGCCAGCAGCGTATCGGGACTAGCGGGGGAAGAGACCCAGTACTTC. This chain joins TRBV9 and TRBJ2-5; 14 nucleotides agree with TRBD2. Germline CDR1 reads SGDLS; CDR2 reads YYNGEE. V lost 1 base and J lost 3; bases outside the gene matches: 2. This CDR3 spans 16 amino acids.

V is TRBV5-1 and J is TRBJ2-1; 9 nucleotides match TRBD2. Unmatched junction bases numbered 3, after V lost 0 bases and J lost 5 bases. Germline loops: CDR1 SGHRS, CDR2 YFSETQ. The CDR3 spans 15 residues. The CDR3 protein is CASSLVASGNNEQFF. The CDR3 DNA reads TGCGCCAGCAGCTTGGTAGCTAGCGGGAACAATGAGCAGTTCTTC.

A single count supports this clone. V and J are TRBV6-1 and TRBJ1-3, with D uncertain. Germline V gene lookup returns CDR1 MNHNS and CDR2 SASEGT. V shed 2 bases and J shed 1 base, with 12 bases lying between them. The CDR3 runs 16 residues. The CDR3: CASSESPGWSGNTIYF. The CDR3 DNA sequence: TGTGCCAGCAGTGAATCTCCAGGTTGGTCTGGAAACACCATATATTTT.

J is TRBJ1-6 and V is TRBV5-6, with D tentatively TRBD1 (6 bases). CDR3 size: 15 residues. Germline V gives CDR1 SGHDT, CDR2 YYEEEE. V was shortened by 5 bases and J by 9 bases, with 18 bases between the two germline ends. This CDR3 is CASRSRGPAPSPLHF. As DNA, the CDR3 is TGTGCCAGCAGGTCCCGGGGGCCCGCTCCTTCACCCCTCCACTTT.

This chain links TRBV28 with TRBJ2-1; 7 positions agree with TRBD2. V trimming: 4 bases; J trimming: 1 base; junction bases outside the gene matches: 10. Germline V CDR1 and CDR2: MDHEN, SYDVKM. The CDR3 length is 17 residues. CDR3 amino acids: CASSSSSSGVSYNEQFF. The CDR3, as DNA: TGTGCCAGCAGTTCCTCCTCCAGCGGGGTATCCTACAATGAGCAGTTCTTC.

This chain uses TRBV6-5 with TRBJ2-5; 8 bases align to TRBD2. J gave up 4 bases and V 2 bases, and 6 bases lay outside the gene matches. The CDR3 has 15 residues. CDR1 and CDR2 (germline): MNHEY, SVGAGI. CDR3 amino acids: CASSYRQSGGETQYF. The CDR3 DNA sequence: TGTGCCAGCAGTTACCGCCAAAGCGGGGGAGAGACCCAGTACTTC.

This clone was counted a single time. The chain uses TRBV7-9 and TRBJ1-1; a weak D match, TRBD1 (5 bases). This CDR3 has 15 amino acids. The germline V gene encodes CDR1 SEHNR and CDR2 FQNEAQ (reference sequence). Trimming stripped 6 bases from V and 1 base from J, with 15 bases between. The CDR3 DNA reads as TGTGCCAGCAGATGGGCAGGGAGGGGGAACACTGAAGCTTTCTTT. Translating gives CASRWAGRGNTEAFF.

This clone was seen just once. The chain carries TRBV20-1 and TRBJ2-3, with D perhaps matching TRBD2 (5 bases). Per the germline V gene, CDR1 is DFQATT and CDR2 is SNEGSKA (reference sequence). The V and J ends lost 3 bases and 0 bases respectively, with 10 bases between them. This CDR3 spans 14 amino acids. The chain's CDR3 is CSASRLQSTDTQYF. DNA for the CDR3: TGCAGTGCTAGTCGACTACAAAGCACAGATACGCAGTATTTT.

The CDR3 loop is CASSHRVPDQPQHF. CDR3 DNA sequence: TGTGCCAGCAGTCACAGGGTTCCGGATCAGCCCCAGCATTTT. This chain joins TRBV27 and TRBJ1-5; D is possibly TRBD1 (6 bases). This CDR3 region has 14 residues. V was cut by 5 bases and J by 5 bases, with 13 bases left in between. The V gene's germline CDR1 is MNHEY and CDR2 SMNVEV (reference sequence).

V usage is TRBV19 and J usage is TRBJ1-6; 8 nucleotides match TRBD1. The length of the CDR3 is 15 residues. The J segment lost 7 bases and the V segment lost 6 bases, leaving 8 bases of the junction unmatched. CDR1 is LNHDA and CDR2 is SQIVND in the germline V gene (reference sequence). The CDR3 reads CASSPLGQGNSPLHF. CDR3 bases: TGTGCCAGTAGCCCCCTTGGACAGGGAAATTCACCCCTCCACTTT.

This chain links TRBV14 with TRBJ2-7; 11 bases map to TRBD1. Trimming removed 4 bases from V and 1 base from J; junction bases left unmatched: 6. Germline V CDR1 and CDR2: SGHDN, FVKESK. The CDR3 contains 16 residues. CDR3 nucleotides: TGTGCCAGCAGCCGGACAGGGGGCGTTCGTTCCTACGAGCAGTACTTC. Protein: CASSRTGGVRSYEQYF.

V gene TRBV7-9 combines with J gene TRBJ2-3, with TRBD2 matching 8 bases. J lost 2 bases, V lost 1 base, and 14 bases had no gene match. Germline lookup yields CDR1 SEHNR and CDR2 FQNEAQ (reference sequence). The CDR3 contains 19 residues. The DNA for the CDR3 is TGTGCCAGCAGCTTAGGACGGGGGGGCCCTGTCGTTATCACAGATACGCAGTATTTT. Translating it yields CASSLGRGGPVVITDTQYF. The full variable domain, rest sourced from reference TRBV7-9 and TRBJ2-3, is DTGVSQNPRHKITKRGQNVTFRCDPISEHNRLYWYRQTLGQGPEFLTYFQNEAQLEKSRLLSDRFSAERPKGSFSTLEIQRTEQGDSAMYLCASSLGRGGPVVITDTQYFGPGTRLTVL.

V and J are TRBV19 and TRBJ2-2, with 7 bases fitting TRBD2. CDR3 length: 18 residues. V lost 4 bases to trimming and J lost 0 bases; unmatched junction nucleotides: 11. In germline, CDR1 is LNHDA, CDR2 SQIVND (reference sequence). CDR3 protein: CASSTLTRGTSNTGELFF. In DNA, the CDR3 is TGTGCCAGTAGTACCCTGACGCGGGGGACCTCGAACACCGGGGAGCTGTTTTTT.

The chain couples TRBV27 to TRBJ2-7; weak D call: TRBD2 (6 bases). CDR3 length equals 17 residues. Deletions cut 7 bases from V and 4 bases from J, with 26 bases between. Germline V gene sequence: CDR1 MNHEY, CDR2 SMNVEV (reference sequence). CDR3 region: CASTRYAPGENWYEQYF. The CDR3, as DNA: TGTGCCAGCACCCGATATGCTCCGGGGGAGAATTGGTACGAGCAGTACTTC.

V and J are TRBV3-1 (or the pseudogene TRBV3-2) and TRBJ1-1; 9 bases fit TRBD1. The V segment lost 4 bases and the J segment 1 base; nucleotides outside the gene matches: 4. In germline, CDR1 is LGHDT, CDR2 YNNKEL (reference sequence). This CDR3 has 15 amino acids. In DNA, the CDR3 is TGTGCCAGCAGCCTAAGACAGGGGGGGAACACTGAAGCTTTCTTT. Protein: CASSLRQGGNTEAFF.

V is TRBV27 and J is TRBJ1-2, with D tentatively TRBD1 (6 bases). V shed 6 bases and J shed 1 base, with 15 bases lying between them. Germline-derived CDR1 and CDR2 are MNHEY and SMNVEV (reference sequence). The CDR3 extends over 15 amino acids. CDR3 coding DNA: TGTGCCAGCAGCCCAATCGGACAGCTTAACTATGGCTACACCTTC. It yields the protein CASSPIGQLNYGYTF.

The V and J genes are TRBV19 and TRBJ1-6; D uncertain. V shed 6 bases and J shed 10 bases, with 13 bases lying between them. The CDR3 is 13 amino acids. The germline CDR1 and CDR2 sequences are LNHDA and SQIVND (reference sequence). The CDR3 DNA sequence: TGTGCCAGTAGCACGGCCGTTCAGTCACCCCTCCACTTT. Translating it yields CASSTAVQSPLHF.

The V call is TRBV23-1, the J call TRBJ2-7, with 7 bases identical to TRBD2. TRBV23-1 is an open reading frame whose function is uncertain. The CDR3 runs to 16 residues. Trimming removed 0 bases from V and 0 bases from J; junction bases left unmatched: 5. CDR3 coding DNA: TGCGCCAGCAGTCAATCCCGGGACTACAACTCCTACGAGCAGTACTTC. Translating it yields CASSQSRDYNSYEQYF.

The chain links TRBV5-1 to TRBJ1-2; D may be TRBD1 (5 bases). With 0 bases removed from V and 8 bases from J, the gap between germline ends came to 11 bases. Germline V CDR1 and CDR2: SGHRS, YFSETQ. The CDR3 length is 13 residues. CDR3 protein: CASSLEGEGGYTF. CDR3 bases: TGCGCCAGCAGCTTGGAAGGGGAAGGGGGCTACACCTTC.

Here the CDR3 DNA reads TGTGCCACCAAAAAACCGCGTGGCCCTACGACAGGGGAGAACACTGAAGCTTTCTTT. Its translation is CATKKPRGPTTGENTEAFF. The V call is TRBV7-9, the J call TRBJ1-1; 8 bases map to TRBD1. The V gene end was trimmed by 10 bases and the J gene end by 1 base; junction bases not matched to a gene: 23. This CDR3 is 19 amino acids long. Germline V gene sequence: CDR1 SEHNR, CDR2 FQNEAQ (reference sequence). The whole variable domain, filled in from reference TRBV7-9 and TRBJ1-1, reads DTGVSQNPRHKITKRGQNVTFRCDPISEHNRLYWYRQTLGQGPEFLTYFQNEAQLEKSRLLSDRFSAERPKGSFSTLEIQRTEQGDSAMYLCATKKPRGPTTGENTEAFFGQGTRLTVV.

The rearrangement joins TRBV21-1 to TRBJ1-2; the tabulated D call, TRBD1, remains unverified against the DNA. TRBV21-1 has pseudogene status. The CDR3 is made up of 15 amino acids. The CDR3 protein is CASSKRGAGGGGYTF. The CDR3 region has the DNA TGTGCCAGCAGCAAAAGAGGGGCAGGGGGTGGTGGCTACACCTTC.

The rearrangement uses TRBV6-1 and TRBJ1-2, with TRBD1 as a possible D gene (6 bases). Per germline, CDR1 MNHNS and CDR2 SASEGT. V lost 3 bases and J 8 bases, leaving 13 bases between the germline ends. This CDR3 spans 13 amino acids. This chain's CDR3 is CASSDLTGKGYTF. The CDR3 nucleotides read TGTGCCAGCAGTGACCTCACAGGGAAGGGCTACACCTTC.